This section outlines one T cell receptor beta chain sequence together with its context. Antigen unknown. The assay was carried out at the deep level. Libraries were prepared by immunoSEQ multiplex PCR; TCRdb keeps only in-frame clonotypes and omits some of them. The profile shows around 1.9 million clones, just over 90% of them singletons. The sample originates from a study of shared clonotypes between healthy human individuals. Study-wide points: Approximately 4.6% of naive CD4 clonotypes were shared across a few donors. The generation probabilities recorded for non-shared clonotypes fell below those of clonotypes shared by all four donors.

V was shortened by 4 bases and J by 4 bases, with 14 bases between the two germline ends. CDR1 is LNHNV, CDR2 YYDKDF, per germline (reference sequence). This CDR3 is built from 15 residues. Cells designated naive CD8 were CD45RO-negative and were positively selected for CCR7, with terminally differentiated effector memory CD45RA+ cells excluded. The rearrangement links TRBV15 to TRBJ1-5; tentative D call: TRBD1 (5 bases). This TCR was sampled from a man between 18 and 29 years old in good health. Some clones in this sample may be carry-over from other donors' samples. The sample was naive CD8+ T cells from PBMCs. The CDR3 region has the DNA TGTGCCACCAGCACGGGGCTGAGGGAGAATCAGCCCCAGCATTTT. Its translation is CATSTGLRENQPQHF.